These 31 T cell receptor beta chains were all obtained from the same sample, sequenced in a study of T cell repertoires in cytomegalovirus infection. One entry per CDR3 protein, called by TCRdb with MiXCR from the reads. Of a few hundred thousand distinct CDR3 sequences listed, roughly 25% were seen once; the top ten hold about an eighth. For these receptors, no antigen is known. Sequencing was performed on cultured PBMCs, taken from culture after CMV antigen stimulation. The receptors derive from a human donor in good health (CMV status not recorded). Some clones in this sample may be carry-over from other donors' samples.

In this sample, this clonotype turned up many times. V usage is TRBV7-2 and J usage is TRBJ2-6; D ambiguous. The CDR3 extends over 17 amino acids. Trimming cost V 1 base and J 0 bases, with 10 bases left between them. Per germline, CDR1 SGHTA and CDR2 FQGNSA. The CDR3 loop is CASSLGYRSSGANVLTF. The CDR3 bases are TGTGCCAGCAGCTTAGGATATCGGAGCTCTGGGGCCAACGTCCTGACTTTC.

This clonotype showed up many times. The V call is TRBV7-2, the J call TRBJ2-5; the D is unclear. Trimming stripped 7 bases from V and 5 bases from J, with 17 bases between. Germline V lookup: CDR1 SGHTA, CDR2 FQGNSA. The CDR3 totals 14 residues. The chain's CDR3 is CASTQAPTRETQYF. CDR3 DNA: TGTGCCAGCACTCAGGCCCCCACAAGGGAGACCCAGTACTTC.

The chain couples TRBV7-9 to TRBJ2-5, with no clear D. The V gene's germline CDR1 is SEHNR and CDR2 FQNEAQ (reference sequence). CDR3 length: 16 amino acids. The ends were cut back, 5 bases at V and 5 bases at J, with 21 bases in the middle. The chain's CDR3 is CASSPSLASLAETQYF. The CDR3 bases are TGTGCCAGCAGCCCAAGTCTGGCGTCCCTTGCGGAGACCCAGTACTTC.

The chain is built from TRBV10-3 and TRBJ2-1; tentative D call: TRBD2 (5 bases). The CDR3 has 13 residues. The germline V gene encodes CDR1 ENHRY and CDR2 SYGVKD. V was shortened by 8 bases and J by 5 bases, with 13 bases between the two germline ends. The CDR3 protein is CAIGPGGDNEQFF. The CDR3 coding sequence is TGTGCCATCGGGCCTGGAGGAGACAATGAGCAGTTCTTC.

This clonotype was seen more than once but under ten times. CDR3 nucleotides: TGTGCCAGCAGTTTCGAAGGACTAGCGGGAAGCAATGAGCAGTTCTTC. Translated: CASSFEGLAGSNEQFF. V gene TRBV12-3 or TRBV12-4 combines with J gene TRBJ2-1; 12 bases are shared with TRBD2. The V segment lost 3 bases and the J segment 6 bases; nucleotides outside the gene matches: 6. This CDR3 contains 16 residues.

This clonotype was found many times. This chain links TRBV12-3 or TRBV12-4 with TRBJ2-1; TRBD2 is a possible D gene (5 bases). V dropped 3 bases and J dropped 7 bases, with 16 bases sitting between them. The CDR3 is 15 amino acids. CDR3 in DNA: TGTGCCAGCAGTTTGAGCGGAGCTATGGGAAATGAGCAGTTCTTC. Translation: CASSLSGAMGNEQFF.

This clonotype was observed a handful of times. The chain has TRBV9 and TRBJ2-1, with TRBD2 matching over 10 bases. CDR1 SGDLS and CDR2 YYNGEE come from the germline V gene. V lost 3 bases to trimming and J lost 7 bases; unmatched junction nucleotides: 7. The length of the CDR3 is 15 residues. The CDR3 region has the DNA TGTGCCAGCAGCGCCATTCTAGCGGGAGATAATGAGCAGTTCTTC. Amino acid sequence: CASSAILAGDNEQFF.

This clonotype has just a few counts. This rearrangement joins TRBV7-2 to TRBJ2-5; TRBD2 aligns across 7 bases. Germline V CDR1 and CDR2: SGHTA, FQGNSA. CDR3 length: 17 residues. After removal of 1 base from V and 2 bases from J, the junction contained 10 bases not matched to a gene. The CDR3 region is CASSLVSIGRTQETQYF. CDR3 bases: TGTGCCAGCAGCTTAGTGTCTATCGGGAGGACTCAAGAGACCCAGTACTTC.

The rearrangement uses TRBV12-3 or TRBV12-4 and TRBJ2-5, with a tentative D call TRBD2 (5 bases). The CDR3 runs 18 residues. V was clipped by 4 bases and J by 0 bases, with 21 bases between them. CDR3 nucleotide sequence: TGTGCCAGCAGTTCCCTAACCAGCGGACTCATGTACCAAGAGACCCAGTACTTC. Translation gives CASSSLTSGLMYQETQYF.

This clonotype occurred many times. V gene TRBV7-2 combines with J gene TRBJ2-3; the match to TRBD2 covers 14 bases. CDR1 and CDR2 (germline): SGHTA, FQGNSA. This CDR3 has 18 residues. Trimming cost V 4 bases and J 6 bases; bases outside gene matches: 12. The DNA for the CDR3 is TGTGCCAGCAGCTACCAACCCGGGACTAGCGGGAGATCCGATACGCAGTATTTT. Protein: CASSYQPGTSGRSDTQYF.

In its sample, this clonotype was seen a few times. The chain couples TRBV5-1 to TRBJ2-1; 8 positions agree with TRBD2. This CDR3 has 18 residues. From germline, CDR1 is SGHRS and CDR2 YFSETQ. The V segment lost 1 base and the J segment 5 bases; nucleotides outside the gene matches: 14. The CDR3 here is CASSLPRGAGGNDNEQFF. The CDR3 coding sequence is TGCGCCAGCAGCTTGCCCCGTGGGGCGGGAGGTAATGACAATGAGCAGTTCTTC.

Many counts were recorded for this clonotype. The rearrangement joins TRBV7-2 to TRBJ2-1, with no clear D. This CDR3 has 13 residues. Trimming left V 2 bases short and J 10 bases short, with 12 bases between. The germline V gene has CDR1 SGHTA and CDR2 FQGNSA. The chain's CDR3 is CASSLPPFVEQFF. CDR3 sequence (DNA): TGTGCCAGCAGCTTACCCCCGTTTGTGGAGCAGTTCTTC.

This clonotype was recorded many times. J is TRBJ1-1 and V is TRBV7-3; D unresolved. The CDR3 loop spans 13 amino acids. V was trimmed by 4 bases and J by 5 bases, leaving 11 bases between them. The germline V gene has CDR1 SGHTA and CDR2 FQGTGA. CDR3 in DNA: TGTGCCAGCAGCTCCGATTTAGGGACTGAAGCTTTCTTT. Residues: CASSSDLGTEAFF.

The gene calls are TRBV19 and TRBJ1-5; TRBD1 matches 9 bases. V dropped 8 bases and J dropped 0; count of bases not matched to a gene: 14. CDR3 length: 18 amino acids. Germline V lookup: CDR1 LNHDA, CDR2 SQIVND (reference sequence). The chain's CDR3 is CASRDRVTSTYSNQPQHF. The CDR3 bases are TGTGCCAGTCGGGACAGGGTTACCTCTACTTATAGCAATCAGCCCCAGCATTTT. Full variable domain (remainder filled in from reference TRBV19 and TRBJ1-5): DGGITQSPKYLFRKEGQNVTLSCEQNLNHDAMYWYRQDPGQGLRLIYYSQIVNDFQKGDIAEGYSVSREKKESFPLTVTSAQKNPTAFYLCASRDRVTSTYSNQPQHFGDGTRLSIL.

This chain connects TRBV4-1 to TRBJ1-6; D is ambiguous. The CDR3 runs to 14 residues. Germline V gene data show CDR1 as MGHRA and CDR2 as YSYEKL. V lost 0 bases and J lost 13, with 13 bases in between. CDR3 nucleotide sequence: TGCGCCAGCAGCCAAGACTGGACGCTGCCCCCCCTCCACTTT. Its protein is CASSQDWTLPPLHF.

This rearrangement joins TRBV7-6 to TRBJ2-6; possibly TRBD2 for D (5 bases). Trimming cost V 3 bases and J 1 base, with 7 bases left between them. Germline CDR1 SGHVS, CDR2 FNYEAQ. CDR3 size: 15 residues. The CDR3 is CASSFSASGANVLTF. The CDR3 coding sequence is TGTGCCAGCAGCTTTAGCGCTTCTGGGGCCAACGTCCTGACTTTC. The whole variable domain, filled in from reference TRBV7-6 and TRBJ2-6, reads GAGVSQSPRYKVTKRGQDVALRCDPISGHVSLYWYRQALGQGPEFLTYFNYEAQQDKSGLPNDRFSAERPEGSISTLTIQRTEQRDSAMYRCASSFSASGANVLTFGAGSRLTVL.

There are many counts of this clonotype. V usage is TRBV15 and J usage is TRBJ2-7; 9 nucleotides line up with TRBD1. Trimming removed 4 bases from V and 3 bases from J; junction bases left unmatched: 1. Germline V gene data show CDR1 as LNHNV and CDR2 as YYDKDF (reference sequence). The CDR3 loop spans 13 amino acids. The CDR3 loop reads CATSTGQGYEQYF. The CDR3 DNA reads as TGTGCCACCAGCACGGGACAGGGCTACGAGCAGTACTTC. Together with reference TRBV15 and TRBJ2-7, the CDR3 gives the full variable domain: DAMVIQNPRYQVTQFGKPVTLSCSQTLNHNVMYWYQQKSSQAPKLLFHYYDKDFNNEADTPDNFQSRRPNTSFCFLDIRSPGLGDTAMYLCATSTGQGYEQYFGPGTRLTVT.

This clonotype was seen a handful of times. The genes are TRBV28 and TRBJ2-5; D remains ambiguous. The CDR3 is 15 amino acids. Germline V gene lookup returns CDR1 MDHEN and CDR2 SYDVKM. Trimming left V 2 bases short and J 0 bases short, with 10 bases between. CDR3 bases: TGTGCCAGCAGTTTAGCCTTCGGATACCAAGAGACCCAGTACTTC. Residues: CASSLAFGYQETQYF.

This clonotype was detected only a few times. This chain joins TRBV27 and TRBJ1-5; the match to TRBD1 covers 11 bases. V gave up 4 bases and J gave up 14 bases; unmatched junction bases: 10. Per germline, CDR1 MNHEY and CDR2 SMNVEV (reference sequence). The CDR3 has 14 residues. The DNA of the CDR3 is TGTGCCAGCAGTTCCGGGACAGGGGGATTCGAAGAGCATTTT. Translation: CASSSGTGGFEEHF.

The chain uses TRBV6-2 or TRBV6-3 and TRBJ2-2, with D perhaps matching TRBD1 (5 bases). Trimming cost V 4 bases and J 4 bases, with 10 bases left between them. The CDR3 covers 14 residues. Germline CDR1 is MNHEY and CDR2 is SVGEGT. The CDR3 loop is CASSFQGSTGELFF. The DNA of the CDR3 is TGTGCCAGCAGTTTTCAGGGTAGCACCGGGGAGCTGTTTTTT.

The gene calls are TRBV20-1 and TRBJ2-3, with D possibly being TRBD2 (5 bases). Germline V CDR1 and CDR2: DFQATT, SNEGSKA (reference sequence). The ends were cut back, 8 bases at V and 2 bases at J, with 11 bases in the middle. The CDR3 has 12 residues. CDR3 loop: CSPGSITDTQYF. In DNA form, the CDR3 reads TGCAGTCCGGGAAGCATCACAGATACGCAGTATTTT.

This clonotype was detected many times. The CDR3 is CASSFRVSVGAANQPQHF. CDR3 sequence (DNA): TGTGCCAGCAGCTTTAGAGTTAGTGTCGGGGCGGCCAATCAGCCCCAGCATTTT. The rearrangement joins TRBV7-8 to TRBJ1-5, with D possibly matching TRBD1 (5 bases). Germline CDR1 reads SGHVS; CDR2 reads FQNEAQ. There are 18 residues in the CDR3. The V end lost 3 bases, the J end lost 3 bases, and 21 bases lay between the germline ends.

This chain joins TRBV7-2 and TRBJ2-3; no clear D gene. The germline CDR1 and CDR2 sequences are SGHTA and FQGNSA. Trimming took off 4 bases at V and 0 bases at J, with 20 bases between the two ends. The CDR3 is 18 amino acids. In DNA, the CDR3 is TGTGCCAGCAGCTCCCCCCCGGTTCCAGCCCCGAGCACAGATACGCAGTATTTT. Translating it yields CASSSPPVPAPSTDTQYF.

The V gene is TRBV12-3 or TRBV12-4, the J gene TRBJ1-2, with D possibly being TRBD1 (6 bases). V lost 4 bases, J lost 8 bases, and 17 bases lay in between. This CDR3 has 14 amino acids. CDR3 nucleotide sequence: TGTGCCAGCAGTTACGGACAGATCAGCGGAGGCTACACCTTC. Protein sequence: CASSYGQISGGYTF.

J is TRBJ1-1 and V is TRBV4-1; D not certain. Trimming left V 0 bases short and J 0 bases short, with 8 bases between. CDR3 length: 15 residues. Germline V gives CDR1 MGHRA, CDR2 YSYEKL. The CDR3 is CASSQERAMNTEAFF. As DNA, the CDR3 is TGCGCCAGCAGCCAAGAGCGCGCGATGAACACTGAAGCTTTCTTT.

This chain links TRBV6-2 or TRBV6-3 with TRBJ1-5; the D gene is possibly TRBD1 (5 bases). Per germline, CDR1 MNHEY and CDR2 SVGEGT. Trimming left V 11 bases short and J 1 base short, with 21 bases between. The CDR3 is 16 amino acids. CDR3 DNA: TGTGCCGCGACACAGGCAACGGGAATCAGCAATCAGCCCCAGCATTTT. It yields the protein CAATQATGISNQPQHF.

This clonotype was observed a few times. J is TRBJ2-1 and V is TRBV7-9; 8 bases map to TRBD2. V lost 1 base to trimming and J lost 0 bases; unmatched junction nucleotides: 11. The CDR3 loop spans 19 amino acids. Germline lookup yields CDR1 SEHNR and CDR2 FQNEAQ (reference sequence). CDR3 amino acids: CASSLGVAGKDFSYNEQFF. CDR3 bases: TGTGCCAGCAGCTTAGGAGTAGCGGGAAAAGACTTCTCCTACAATGAGCAGTTCTTC.

This clonotype was seen ten or more times. The chain uses TRBV6-6 and TRBJ1-3, with 7 positions matching TRBD1. Germline V gene lookup returns CDR1 MNHNY and CDR2 SVGAGI (reference sequence). J gave up 4 bases and V 6 bases, and 6 bases lay outside the gene matches. This CDR3 contains 14 residues. The CDR3 bases are TGTGCCAGCAGAGGCGAGGGGGCAGGAAACACCATATATTTT. It codes for CASRGEGAGNTIYF.

A single count supports this clonotype. The gene calls are TRBV20-1 and TRBJ1-5; D is unresolved. This CDR3 contains 13 residues. CDR1 and CDR2 from the germline V gene are DFQATT and SNEGSKA (reference sequence). Trimming took off 1 base at V and 7 bases at J, with 11 bases between the two ends. CDR3 residues: CSARGQIDQPQHF. The CDR3 region has the DNA TGCAGTGCTAGAGGTCAGATAGACCAGCCCCAGCATTTT.

This chain connects TRBV5-4 to TRBJ1-2; D is perhaps TRBD1 (6 bases). The CDR3 has 19 residues. Germline CDR1 is SGHNT and CDR2 is YYREEE (reference sequence). Trimming cost V 0 bases and J 4 bases, with 25 bases left between them. CDR3 nucleotide sequence: TGTGCCAGCAGCTTGGCCCGAACGGGGGCAGGGTTTGTCGGCTATGGCTACACCTTC. Its protein is CASSLARTGAGFVGYGYTF.

This clonotype was observed a handful of times. This chain joins TRBV11-2 and TRBJ2-7, with TRBD2 matching 8 bases. From germline, CDR1 is SGHAT and CDR2 FQNNGV. After removal of 5 bases from V and 3 bases from J, the junction contained 12 bases not matched to a gene. This CDR3 region has 16 residues. This CDR3 is CASSMNSGGIVYEQYF. DNA for the CDR3: TGTGCCAGCAGCATGAACAGCGGGGGAATAGTCTACGAGCAGTACTTC.